This note documents a single TCR beta chain sequence. The sample is drawn from a study of blood T cell repertoires in COVID-19. Study information: Samples taken during acute and convalescent COVID-19 were collected in the United States, Italy and Spain. Sample material is recorded as cDNA or gDNA derived from T cells, B-cell-depleted T cells, or PBMCs.

Original analysis: Reference gene primer amplification yielded estimated nucleated cell counts. Method: immunoSEQ multiplex PCR; TCRdb's copy keeps in-frame clones and lacks some. V, J and clone size reflect that table, while D and trimming were determined from the DNA. In the table there are roughly 120,000 clones, 75% to 90% of which are singletons. V gave up 3 bases and J gave up 7 bases; unmatched junction bases: 1. This CDR3 has 13 residues. CDR1 is LGHDT and CDR2 is YNNKEL in the germline V gene (reference sequence). This sequence joins TRBV3-1 (or the pseudogene TRBV3-2) and TRBJ2-7; TRBD2 agrees at 12 bases. This sequence was found in a man between 65 and 85 years old with active or convalescent COVID-19. The sequencing input was peripheral blood. The CDR3 DNA sequence: TGTGCCAGCAGCCAGGGGACTAGCGGGGAGCAGTACTTC. Its translation: CASSQGTSGEQYF.